One sample yielded the 17 T cell receptor beta chains listed below, sequenced in a study of cytomegalovirus exposure and HLA in healthy donors (dated by TCRdb to about 2017). The library was obtained by the immunoSEQ multiplex PCR assay. For the multiplex PCR, a mixture combining 60 forward primers for TCR Vbeta segments and 13 reverse primers for TCR Jbeta segments was used. TCRdb carries this immuneACCESS record with in-frame sequences only. Its versions omit some clonotypes, under half of them owing to an unresolved V gene in the studies checked, with the rest unexplained. This sample has about 150,000 clones in its table, and roughly 85% of those were observed once. The top ten clones comprise 5% to 8.5% of the sample. Sequences were obtained from PBMCs. These receptors were obtained from a man aged 35-49 years in good health and CMV-seropositive.

J is TRBJ2-3 and V is TRBV6-5; 14 bases line up with TRBD2. Losses at the gene ends were 6 bases for V and 5 bases for J; bases not matched to a gene: 1. The CDR3 has 14 residues. Germline values: CDR1 MNHEY, CDR2 SVGAGI. The CDR3 nucleotides read TGTGCCAGCAGAGGGACTAGCGGGAGAGATACGCAGTATTTT. Encoded protein: CASRGTSGRDTQYF.

The chain links TRBV28 to TRBJ2-5; 13 positions match TRBD2. Trimming at V came to 4 bases and at J to 5 bases, leaving 10 bases not matched to a gene. Germline values: CDR1 MDHEN, CDR2 SYDVKM. The CDR3 is made up of 17 amino acids. Here the CDR3 reads CASSWTSGSRGVETQYF. The CDR3 DNA is TGTGCCAGCAGTTGGACTAGCGGGAGTAGGGGAGTGGAGACCCAGTACTTC.

This clone was picked up one time. The rearrangement joins TRBV5-1 to TRBJ1-1; D remains ambiguous. Trimming removed 3 bases from V and 0 bases from J, with 15 bases in between. The germline V gene encodes CDR1 SGHRS and CDR2 YFSETQ. The CDR3 spans 16 residues. CDR3 nucleotide sequence: TGCGCCAGCAGCTCTTCTGGGCGGGGTGTGAACACTGAAGCTTTCTTT. It specifies CASSSSGRGVNTEAFF.

The chain recombines TRBV28 with TRBJ1-2; D ambiguous. This CDR3 region has 12 residues. V was clipped by 7 bases and J by 4 bases, with 10 bases between them. Per the germline V gene, CDR1 is MDHEN and CDR2 is SYDVKM. CDR3 residues: CASNTGIYGYTF. In nucleotides, the CDR3 is TGTGCCAGCAACACCGGGATCTATGGCTACACCTTC.

The CDR3 protein is CASSIAGENQPQHF. CDR3 DNA sequence: TGTGCCAGTAGTATAGCCGGGGAAAATCAGCCCCAGCATTTT. The J gene is TRBJ1-5, the V gene TRBV19, with D unresolved. V gave up 1 base and J gave up 4 bases, with 8 bases separating them. The CDR3 extends over 14 amino acids. Germline V gives CDR1 LNHDA, CDR2 SQIVND (reference sequence).

The rearrangement joins TRBV15 to TRBJ2-2; 13 bases fit TRBD2. This CDR3 has 15 amino acids. V was pared by 4 bases and J by 5 bases, with 1 base of the junction left unmatched. CDR1 and CDR2 (germline): LNHNV, YYDKDF (reference sequence). CDR3 amino acids: CATSTTSGRTGELFF. CDR3 sequence (DNA): TGTGCCACCAGCACGACTAGCGGGAGGACCGGGGAGCTGTTTTTT. Filled out from reference TRBV15 and TRBJ2-2, the complete variable domain reads DAMVIQNPRYQVTQFGKPVTLSCSQTLNHNVMYWYQQKSSQAPKLLFHYYDKDFNNEADTPDNFQSRRPNTSFCFLDIRSPGLGDTAMYLCATSTTSGRTGELFFGEGSRLTVL.

This chain uses TRBV6-1 with TRBJ1-3; weak D call: TRBD1 (5 bases). CDR3 size: 16 residues. Deletions cut 0 bases from V and 4 bases from J, with 13 bases between. CDR1 and CDR2 (germline): MNHNS, SASEGT. The CDR3 DNA sequence: TGTGCCAGCAGTGAAGCGCGGTGGGGCTTAGGAAACACCATATATTTT. It codes for CASSEARWGLGNTIYF.

This clone turned up a few times. V and J are TRBV6-1 and TRBJ1-1, with 7 nucleotides matching TRBD1. This CDR3 spans 13 amino acids. J lost 5 bases, V lost 8 bases, and 8 bases had no gene match. Germline assignment: CDR1 MNHNS and CDR2 SASEGT. CDR3: CASGATGRTEAFF. CDR3 nucleotides: TGTGCCAGCGGAGCGACAGGGAGAACTGAAGCTTTCTTT.

CDR3 sequence (DNA): TGTGCCAGCAGCTTAGATATAGCGGGAGAGTTCGATGAGCAGTTCTTC. The encoded protein is CASSLDIAGEFDEQFF. This chain joins TRBV11-2 and TRBJ2-1, with TRBD2 matching 9 bases. The CDR3 runs 16 residues. Germline trimming cut 0 bases from V and 8 bases from J; bases unmatched to any gene: 8. CDR1 and CDR2 (germline): SGHAT, FQNNGV.

Of note for this clone: Other DNA sequences within the sample encode an identical CDR3. The rearrangement links TRBV5-1 to TRBJ1-5, with D uncertain. The CDR3 has 13 amino acids. From germline, CDR1 is SGHRS and CDR2 YFSETQ. V lost 4 bases and J lost 5, with 10 bases in between. CDR3 bases: TGCGCCAGCAGCCTAGACCCAGATCAGCCCCAGCATTTT. Translated, it gives CASSLDPDQPQHF.

The table lists this clone with a few counts. V and J are TRBV5-1 and TRBJ2-1; D remains ambiguous. Trimming cost V 4 bases and J 8 bases, with 10 bases left between them. The CDR3 totals 12 residues. Germline CDR1 reads SGHRS; CDR2 reads YFSETQ. For the CDR3, the DNA is TGCGCCAGCAGCCTAGTGAAGGATGAGCAGTTCTTC. This translates into CASSLVKDEQFF. The full variable domain, in which reference TRBV5-1 and TRBJ2-1 provide the parts outside the CDR3, is KAGVTQTPRYLIKTRGQQVTLSCSPISGHRSVSWYQQTPGQGLQFLFEYFSETQRNKGNFPGRFSGRQFSNSRSEMNVSTLELGDSALYLCASSLVKDEQFFGPGTRLTVL.

Comments on this clone: At one of its ends the junction is not consistent with the germline gene, which may arise from a read error. CDR3 residues: CSSSLANKGVPETQYF. CDR3 DNA: TGTTCCAGCAGCTTAGCGAACAAGGGGGTCCCAGAGACCCAGTACTTC. The V gene is TRBV7-9, the J gene TRBJ2-5, with D perhaps matching TRBD1 (6 bases). The CDR3 covers 16 residues. CDR1 and CDR2 (germline): SEHNR, FQNEAQ (reference sequence).

The chain couples TRBV9 to TRBJ2-5; D not resolved. The CDR3 has 15 residues. CDR1 SGDLS and CDR2 YYNGEE come from the germline V gene. V lost 0 bases, J lost 5 bases, and 14 bases lay in between. The CDR3 sequence is CASSVGLYSAETQYF. CDR3 in DNA: TGTGCCAGCAGCGTAGGCCTGTATTCTGCGGAGACCCAGTACTTC.

This sequence joins TRBV6-5 and TRBJ2-7, with 13 positions matching TRBD2. The CDR3 extends over 15 amino acids. The germline CDR1 and CDR2 sequences are MNHEY and SVGAGI. After removal of 0 bases from V and 4 bases from J, the junction contained 0 bases not matched to a gene. CDR3 amino acids: CASSYSTSGRYEQYF. CDR3 nucleotide sequence: TGTGCCAGCAGTTACTCGACTAGCGGGAGGTACGAGCAGTACTTC.

The genes are TRBV5-1 and TRBJ1-2; D perhaps matches TRBD1 (5 bases). This CDR3 spans 13 amino acids. The ends were cut back, 2 bases at V and 6 bases at J, with 11 bases in the middle. Germline CDR1 and CDR2: SGHRS and YFSETQ. CDR3 nucleotide sequence: TGCGCCAGCAGCTTTGGGCAGGGCGATGGCTACACCTTC. Protein sequence: CASSFGQGDGYTF.

The CDR3, as DNA: TGCAGCGCTAGGTCCGGGGGTGACACTGAAGCTTTCTTT. Translation: CSARSGGDTEAFF. This rearrangement joins TRBV29-1 to TRBJ1-1, with D possibly matching TRBD1 (5 bases). Trimming took off 7 bases at V and 3 bases at J, with 15 bases between the two ends. The CDR3 length is 13 residues. CDR1 SQVTM and CDR2 ANQGSEA come from the germline V gene.

The gene calls are TRBV5-1 and TRBJ2-7; TRBD1 aligns across 11 bases. CDR1 is SGHRS, CDR2 YFSETQ, per germline. The CDR3 has 15 amino acids. V lost 4 bases to trimming and J lost 3 bases; unmatched junction nucleotides: 6. CDR3 bases: TGCGCCAGCAGCCCACGGACAGGGGGCTACTACGAGCAGTACTTC. It yields the protein CASSPRTGGYYEQYF.